The 30 T cell receptor beta chains listed next were all sequenced from one sample in a study of T cell responses to AZD1222 COVID-19 vaccine (dated by TCRdb to about 2021). The sample's time point, from its label and the paper: about 28 days (+/-7) after the second vaccine dose. The library was built by means of the immunoSEQ multiplex PCR assay. Here the immuneACCESS table is served through TCRdb, limited to in-frame sequences with V and J called. Missing clones are a known gap in these copies; in checked studies unresolved V genes cover under half, and the rest lacks a known reason. This sample is represented by 180,000 or so clones; about 88% of them were singletons. The ten biggest clones cover about 25% of the sample. The starting material was peripheral blood, obtained 28 days after the second AZD1222 dose. The source of these receptors is an adult who received the AZD1222 COVID-19 vaccine.

The chain employs TRBV5-4 and TRBJ2-7; TRBD2 matches at 10 bases. V shed 4 bases and J 7 bases; nucleotides not matched to a gene: 11. The CDR3 totals 15 residues. Germline assignment: CDR1 SGHNT and CDR2 YYREEE (reference sequence). The CDR3 DNA reads as TGTGCCAGCAGCCCTAGCCTAGCGGGAGCAGGGGAGCAGTACTTC. It encodes CASSPSLAGAGEQYF.

The chain carries TRBV10-3 and TRBJ2-2; 9 bases agree with TRBD1. Germline assignment: CDR1 ENHRY and CDR2 SYGVKD. V trimming: 6 bases; J trimming: 2 bases; junction bases outside the gene matches: 1. There are 14 residues in the CDR3. The CDR3 region is CAIRDRGNTGELFF. CDR3 coding DNA: TGTGCCATCAGGGACAGGGGAAACACCGGGGAGCTGTTTTTT.

The rearrangement uses TRBV7-2 and TRBJ2-5, with 10 nucleotides matching TRBD2. The trim removed 2 bases at V and 5 bases at J, leaving 5 bases unmatched. The length of the CDR3 is 15 residues. CDR1 and CDR2 (germline): SGHTA, FQGNSA. The CDR3 here is CASSLSSGSMETQYF. In DNA form, the CDR3 reads TGTGCCAGCAGCTTATCTAGCGGGAGCATGGAGACCCAGTACTTC. Full variable domain (rest looked up from reference TRBV7-2 and TRBJ2-5): GAGVSQSPSNKVTEKGKDVELRCDPISGHTALYWYRQSLGQGLEFLIYFQGNSAPDKSGLPSDRFSAERTGGSVSTLTIQRTQQEDSAVYLCASSLSSGSMETQYFGPGTRLLVL.

This chain uses TRBV28 with TRBJ1-5; no reliable D call. The length of the CDR3 is 13 residues. Germline loops: CDR1 MDHEN, CDR2 SYDVKM. The germline V and J ends were trimmed by 2 bases and 4 bases, with 6 bases remaining between them. CDR3 nucleotide sequence: TGTGCCAGCAGTTTAAAGGGTAATCAGCCCCAGCATTTT. Protein: CASSLKGNQPQHF.

The V and J genes are TRBV7-9 and TRBJ2-5; D is unclear. The V gene lost 5 bases and the J gene lost 4 bases, with 11 bases spanning the gap. Per the germline V gene, CDR1 is SEHNR and CDR2 is FQNEAQ (reference sequence). The CDR3 contains 13 residues. The CDR3 here is CASSQGPAETQYF. CDR3 DNA sequence: TGTGCCAGCAGCCAAGGGCCGGCAGAGACCCAGTACTTC.

J is TRBJ2-7 and V is TRBV7-2; weak D call: TRBD1 (7 bases). CDR3 length equals 15 residues. V gave up 5 bases and J gave up 3 bases, with 17 bases separating them. The germline V gene encodes CDR1 SGHTA and CDR2 FQGNSA. The CDR3 coding sequence is TGTGCCAGCAGCCCATTCGGAGGGGGCCTCTACGAGCAGTACTTC. This encodes CASSPFGGGLYEQYF. The full variable domain, its missing parts supplied by reference TRBV7-2 and TRBJ2-7, is GAGVSQSPSNKVTEKGKDVELRCDPISGHTALYWYRQSLGQGLEFLIYFQGNSAPDKSGLPSDRFSAERTGGSVSTLTIQRTQQEDSAVYLCASSPFGGGLYEQYFGPGTRLTVT.

The genes are TRBV16 and TRBJ1-2, with no clear D. V lost 2 bases and J lost 8, with 12 bases in between. The V gene's germline CDR1 is KGHSY and CDR2 FQNENV. The CDR3 is made up of 13 amino acids. The CDR3 sequence: CASSQEASTGYTF. The CDR3 region has the DNA TGTGCCAGCAGCCAAGAGGCCAGCACGGGCTACACCTTC.

J is TRBJ1-2 and V is TRBV5-4; 9 bases match TRBD1. The junction had 10 bases not matched to a gene; V was cut back by 4 bases and J by 6 bases. The CDR3 covers 15 residues. The V gene's germline CDR1 is SGHNT and CDR2 YYREEE (reference sequence). The CDR3 region has the DNA TGTGCCAGCAGCACACCCGGGACAGGGCAACATGGCTACACCTTC. Translating gives CASSTPGTGQHGYTF.

The gene calls are TRBV6-2 or TRBV6-3 and TRBJ1-6; D not certain. Trimming cost V 4 bases and J 3 bases, with 4 bases left between them. CDR1 is MNHEY, CDR2 SVGEGT, per germline. CDR3 size: 13 residues. CDR3 region: CASSSVYNSPLHF. DNA for the CDR3: TGTGCCAGCAGTTCCGTCTATAATTCACCCCTCCACTTT.

The chain joins TRBV30 to TRBJ1-1, with D unclear. The V end lost 3 bases, the J end lost 6 bases, and 14 bases lay between the germline ends. Germline-derived CDR1 and CDR2 are GTSNPN and SVGIG (reference sequence). The CDR3 is made up of 13 amino acids. The CDR3 DNA reads as TGTGCCTGGAGCGTCCTGGGAGGGTCTGAAGCTTTCTTT. Translating gives CAWSVLGGSEAFF.

J is TRBJ2-1 and V is TRBV2, with TRBD2 matching 11 bases. V lost 5 bases and J lost 12; bases outside the gene matches: 12. The CDR3 contains 15 residues. Germline-derived CDR1 and CDR2 are SNHLY and FYNNEI. In DNA form, the CDR3 reads TGTGCCAGCAGTTCCGGGACTAGCGGACTTCCGGGGCAGTTCTTC. Amino acid sequence: CASSSGTSGLPGQFF.

The genes are TRBV27 and TRBJ2-7; 12 bases match TRBD1. V dropped 5 bases and J dropped 5; count of bases not matched to a gene: 4. Germline V gene lookup returns CDR1 MNHEY and CDR2 SMNVEV (reference sequence). This CDR3 has 14 residues. The CDR3 sequence is CASSPGQGAHEQYF. The CDR3 DNA reads as TGTGCCAGCAGTCCGGGACAGGGGGCCCACGAGCAGTACTTC.

The rearrangement uses TRBV11-2 and TRBJ2-2, with TRBD1 identical over 9 bases. The J segment lost 5 bases and the V segment lost 1 base, leaving 5 bases of the junction unmatched. This CDR3 is 16 amino acids long. Per the germline V gene, CDR1 is SGHAT and CDR2 is FQNNGV. CDR3 DNA sequence: TGTGCCAGCAGCTTAGGACAGGGGGGAGTTACCGGGGAGCTGTTTTTT. It translates to CASSLGQGGVTGELFF.

The chain combines TRBV6-5 with TRBJ1-6; perhaps TRBD1 as D (5 bases). V was clipped by 2 bases and J by 9 bases, with 8 bases between them. Germline V gives CDR1 MNHEY, CDR2 SVGAGI. The CDR3 totals 13 residues. CDR3 sequence: CASSYDSLSPLHF. CDR3 bases: TGTGCCAGCAGTTACGACAGCCTTTCACCCCTCCACTTT.

This chain links TRBV6-5 with TRBJ1-6, with D maybe TRBD1 (5 bases). The CDR3 is 14 amino acids. From germline, CDR1 is MNHEY and CDR2 SVGAGI. Trimming stripped 7 bases from V and 10 bases from J, with 17 bases between. CDR3 sequence reads: CASNRSGNRSPLHF. In DNA, the CDR3 is TGTGCCAGCAACCGATCAGGGAATCGATCACCCCTCCACTTT.

This chain joins TRBV28 and TRBJ1-2; D remains ambiguous. V was trimmed by 4 bases and J by 8 bases, leaving 17 bases between them. Germline-derived CDR1 and CDR2 are MDHEN and SYDVKM. The CDR3 has 14 residues. In DNA, the CDR3 is TGTGCCAGCAGTTCCCCGAGGCAGTTACACGGCTACACCTTC. This translates into CASSSPRQLHGYTF.

The rearrangement uses TRBV6-6 and TRBJ1-5; a possible D gene is TRBD1 (5 bases). Germline values: CDR1 MNHNY, CDR2 SVGAGI (reference sequence). Trimming cost V 5 bases and J 1 base, with 21 bases left between them. The CDR3 totals 18 residues. The CDR3 is CASSRPAGGGRSNQPQHF. Written as DNA, the CDR3 is TGTGCCAGCAGTCGCCCTGCGGGGGGAGGAAGGAGCAATCAGCCCCAGCATTTT.

The V and J genes are TRBV7-2 and TRBJ2-1; 7 nucleotides match TRBD1. Trimming cost V 1 base and J 14 bases; bases outside gene matches: 5. The CDR3 spans 12 residues. Germline CDR1 SGHTA, CDR2 FQGNSA. The DNA for the CDR3 is TGTGCCAGCAGCTTAGGCGGCAGGGGGAAGTTCTTC. Protein: CASSLGGRGKFF.

The CDR3 spells CASTDRGYGYTF. The CDR3 nucleotides are TGTGCCAGCACTGACAGAGGCTATGGCTACACCTTC. The rearrangement links TRBV28 to TRBJ1-2, with D possibly being TRBD1 (5 bases). This CDR3 region has 12 residues. V was cut by 7 bases and J by 4 bases, with 10 bases left in between. Germline V CDR1 and CDR2: MDHEN, SYDVKM.

The chain links TRBV7-6 to TRBJ2-2; TRBD2 aligns across 8 bases. The CDR3 contains 18 residues. Germline CDR1 is SGHVS and CDR2 is FNYEAQ. Trimming cost V 2 bases and J 0 bases; bases outside gene matches: 8. The CDR3 protein is CASSLITSGLSNTGELFF. The CDR3 DNA reads as TGTGCCAGCAGCTTAATCACTAGCGGACTCTCGAACACCGGGGAGCTGTTTTTT.

The chain employs TRBV5-1 and TRBJ2-7; D is unclear. Per the germline V gene, CDR1 is SGHRS and CDR2 is YFSETQ. The CDR3 is 13 amino acids. V was shortened by 0 bases and J by 3 bases, with 7 bases between the two germline ends. CDR3 region: CASSLEGRYEQYF. The DNA of the CDR3 is TGCGCCAGCAGCTTGGAGGGCCGCTACGAGCAGTACTTC.

This chain joins TRBV7-8 and TRBJ1-5; D gene uncertain. The CDR3 covers 18 residues. The germline V and J ends were trimmed by 5 bases and 9 bases, with 29 bases remaining between them. Germline V gene sequence: CDR1 SGHVS, CDR2 FQNEAQ. Here the CDR3 DNA reads TGTGCCAGCAGCCCCCCTGGTCGGGGTGTGTTTAGTTCGTGGCCCCAGCATTTT. It specifies CASSPPGRGVFSSWPQHF.

This chain links TRBV30 with TRBJ2-1; the D gene is possibly TRBD1 (6 bases). The CDR3 loop spans 15 amino acids. Germline lookup yields CDR1 GTSNPN and CDR2 SVGIG (reference sequence). With 1 base removed from V and 5 bases from J, the gap between germline ends came to 15 bases. CDR3 region: CAWSDGGHQNNEQFF. The CDR3 DNA is TGTGCCTGGAGTGATGGGGGACACCAAAACAATGAGCAGTTCTTC.

The rearrangement uses TRBV5-1 and TRBJ2-1; D call uncertain. Germline-derived CDR1 and CDR2 are SGHRS and YFSETQ. Trimming removed 6 bases at V and 7 bases at J, with 14 bases between. This CDR3 has 13 residues. The CDR3 region has the DNA TGCGCCAGCATCTCTTCCTTCGCGAATGAGCAGTTCTTC. Amino acids: CASISSFANEQFF.

The chain links TRBV25-1 to TRBJ1-2; unclear D gene. This CDR3 spans 12 amino acids. V was clipped by 4 bases and J by 5 bases, with 8 bases between them. In germline, CDR1 is MGHDK, CDR2 SYGVNS. CDR3 in amino acids: CASSGSPYGYTF. The DNA for the CDR3 is TGTGCCAGCAGTGGGAGCCCTTATGGCTACACCTTC.

The V call is TRBV6-4, the J call TRBJ2-2; 9 nucleotides align to TRBD2. The junction had 8 bases not matched to a gene; V was cut back by 6 bases and J by 0 bases. Germline CDR1 reads MRHNA; CDR2 reads SNTAGT. This CDR3 is 17 amino acids long. CDR3 in DNA: TGTGCCAGCAGCCGCTTCTCTAGCGGGGCGAACACCGGGGAGCTGTTTTTT. This translates into CASSRFSSGANTGELFF.

This rearrangement joins TRBV7-9 to TRBJ2-5, with D possibly being TRBD1 or TRBD2 (7 bases each). Per the germline V gene, CDR1 is SEHNR and CDR2 is FQNEAQ (reference sequence). V was trimmed by 2 bases and J by 5 bases, leaving 18 bases between them. The CDR3 length is 16 residues. CDR3 protein: CASSLIGSGGGETQYF. In DNA, the CDR3 is TGTGCCAGCAGCTTAATAGGCTCAGGGGGAGGGGAGACCCAGTACTTC.

J is TRBJ2-2 and V is TRBV5-8; D not resolved. CDR3 size: 13 residues. V lost 1 base, J lost 6 bases, and 7 bases lay in between. Germline CDR1 and CDR2: SGHTS and YDEGEE. The CDR3 region is CASSLRPPGELFF. The CDR3 coding sequence is TGTGCCAGCAGCTTGAGGCCTCCCGGGGAGCTGTTTTTT.

The chain employs TRBV28 and TRBJ2-7; D remains ambiguous. This CDR3 has 15 amino acids. The germline V gene has CDR1 MDHEN and CDR2 SYDVKM. Trimming cost V 2 bases and J 2 bases, with 13 bases left between them. Written as DNA, the CDR3 is TGTGCCAGCAGTTTAGCCTATGATGGCCCCTACGAGCAGTACTTC. The encoded protein is CASSLAYDGPYEQYF. The whole variable domain, remainder taken from reference TRBV28 and TRBJ2-7, is DVKVTQSSRYLVKRTGEKVFLECVQDMDHENMFWYRQDPGLGLRLIYFSYDVKMKEKGDIPEGYSVSREKKERFSLILESASTNQTSMYLCASSLAYDGPYEQYFGPGTRLTVT.

The chain joins TRBV6-2 or TRBV6-3 to TRBJ2-7; 7 nucleotides align to TRBD2. V was clipped by 6 bases and J by 0 bases; unmatched bases: 5. The V gene's germline CDR1 is MNHEY and CDR2 SVGEGT. The CDR3 has 14 residues. CDR3 DNA sequence: TGTGCCAGCAGCGACGGGACTACCTCCTACGAGCAGTACTTC. It codes for CASSDGTTSYEQYF.